This entry concerns a single TCR beta chain. Its target is unknown. V was shortened by 8 bases and J by 7 bases, with 18 bases between the two germline ends. The CDR3 totals 14 residues. As TCR cDNA was made by 5'RACE template switching, a universal primer site and UMIs were added. TCRdb reprocessed the 5' RACE reads via MiXCR and lists one record per CDR3 protein. Of some 300,000 distinct CDR3 sequences listed, around 10% are singletons. The data were obtained in a study of T cells after yellow fever vaccination. Study observations and caveats: Primary-vaccination clones mostly resurfaced post-booster (96% CD4, about 87% CD8). A small share of clonotypes appeared in both CD4 and CD8 compartments.

This material consisted of CD4+ T cells sorted from PBMCs, taken 5 days after the yellow fever booster vaccination. The chain has TRBV12-3 or TRBV12-4 and TRBJ2-1; perhaps D is TRBD1 or TRBD2 (5 bases each). The TCR comes from a man aged 18-30 years who received the YFV17D yellow fever vaccine. The CDR3 protein is CASLFGRERNEQFF. The CDR3 coding sequence is TGTGCCAGCCTATTCGGCAGGGAGAGGAATGAGCAGTTCTTC.